The rows below give T cell receptor beta chains drawn from one sample of a study of early T cells in non-severe SARS-CoV-2 infection. TCRdb independently ran MiXCR on the 5' RACE reads; one entry per CDR3 protein. The table has 60,000 to 70,000 distinct CDR3 sequences, approximately 6.1% seen once. Material: whole blood, obtained at baseline. These TCRs come from an adult who was a healthcare worker with PCR-confirmed SARS-CoV-2 infection or an uninfected control (not recorded which). CDR3s include the opening cysteine and the closing phenylalanine or tryptophan. D genes are given only for firm matches. Some rows have no size entry. The others give once, few or many, or a class for an expanded clone.

d_call	clone_size	v_call	j_call	cdr3_nt	cdr3_aa
TRBD1	few	TRBV5-1	TRBJ1-6	TGCGCCAGCAGCTTGGACAGGGGTAATTCACCCCTCCACTTT	CASSLDRGNSPLHF
TRBD2	many	TRBV20-1	TRBJ2-1	TGCAGTGCTACCTGGCCGGGACTAGCGGGAGGGGGGAATGAGCAGTTCTTC	CSATWPGLAGGGNEQFF
-	few	TRBV4-1	TRBJ2-5	TGCGCCAGCAGCCAAGTGAACTTCCCACAAGAGACCCAGTACTTC	CASSQVNFPQETQYF
-	few	TRBV24-1	TRBJ2-1	TGTGCCACCAGTGGAGCGCGGGCCTTGAACAATGAGCAGTTCTTC	CATSGARALNNEQFF
TRBD1	many	TRBV20-1	TRBJ2-1	TGCAGTGCTAGAGATCCCGGGACAGGGAATGAGCAGTTCTTC	CSARDPGTGNEQFF
TRBD2	many	TRBV18	TRBJ2-1	TGTGCCAGCTCACCAAGGCTAGCGGGAGAGTTTTACAATGAGCAGTTCTTC	CASSPRLAGEFYNEQFF
-	many	TRBV10-3	TRBJ1-2	TGTGCCATCAGGGAGGGGAAAGTTGGCTACACCTTC	CAIREGKVGYTF
-	many	TRBV12-3/TRBV12-4	TRBJ1-5	TGTGCCAGCAGCCCTAACTGGGCAGATAGTTACAATCAGCCCCAGCATTTT	CASSPNWADSYNQPQHF
TRBD2	many	TRBV6-1	TRBJ2-3	TGTGCCAGCAGTGGACTAGCGGGAGTCTCTGCAGATACGCAGTATTTT	CASSGLAGVSADTQYF
-	-	TRBV6-6	TRBJ1-1	TGTGCCAGCAGTGTGACAGGGAACACTGAAGCTTTCTTT	CASSVTGNTEAFF